This TCR beta chain is drawn from a study of control samples from healthy donors and cancer patients. Profiling relied on immunoSEQ multiplex PCR, and the TCRdb table lists in-frame clones only, not all of them. The table includes approximately 100,000 clones, 88% detected once. Between the trimmed V and J ends, which lost 4 bases and 8 bases, there was a span of 10 bases. The CDR3 spans 12 residues. Germline values: CDR1 SEHNR, CDR2 FQNEAQ (reference sequence). J is TRBJ2-3 and V is TRBV7-9, with a tentative D call TRBD2 (5 bases). Sequenced sample: blood. This clonotype was sampled from a man aged 25-45 years in good health. The CDR3: CASSSGSGTQYF. The CDR3 region has the DNA TGTGCCAGCAGCTCGGGGTCAGGTACGCAGTATTTT.